A single sample is the source of the 23 T cell receptor beta chains below, sequenced in a study of blood T cell repertoires in COVID-19. The data were produced by immunoSEQ multiplex PCR, yet TCRdb's version contains in-frame clones alone and is incomplete. Of about 160,000 clones in the sample, about 93% are singletons; the top ten hold about 4.5%. The sample consisted of peripheral blood. All receptors come from a woman aged 45-65 years with acute or convalescent COVID-19.

Concerning this clone itself: This same CDR3 is encoded by further DNA sequences in the sample. This chain connects TRBV9 to TRBJ1-4, with TRBD1 matching 8 bases. Germline V gene data show CDR1 as SGDLS and CDR2 as YYNGEE. This CDR3 is built from 14 residues. The junction had 4 bases not matched to a gene; V was cut back by 2 bases and J by 7 bases. CDR3 sequence (DNA): TGTGCCAGCAGCGTTGGACAGGGTAGTGAAAAACTGTTTTTT. Translating gives CASSVGQGSEKLFF.

This rearrangement joins TRBV6-6 to TRBJ1-2; no clear D gene. V was cut by 7 bases and J by 8 bases, with 17 bases left in between. The CDR3 totals 13 residues. Per the germline V gene, CDR1 is MNHNY and CDR2 is SVGAGI (reference sequence). The CDR3 here is CASTHKKREGYTF. The CDR3 DNA reads TGTGCCAGCACCCACAAGAAGCGGGAGGGCTACACCTTC.

The chain combines TRBV24-1 with TRBJ1-5; tentative D call: TRBD1 (5 bases). CDR3 length: 18 residues. Trimming stripped 5 bases from V and 0 bases from J, with 19 bases between. Germline loops: CDR1 KGHDR, CDR2 SFDVKD. The CDR3 sequence: CATSAKPRTFDSNQPQHF. Written as DNA, the CDR3 is TGTGCCACCAGTGCCAAACCCCGGACATTTGATAGCAATCAGCCCCAGCATTTT.

The chain uses TRBV7-9 and TRBJ2-5, with 7 bases matching TRBD2. The CDR3 is 15 residues long. V was clipped by 4 bases and J by 7 bases; unmatched bases: 12. Germline lookup yields CDR1 SEHNR and CDR2 FQNEAQ (reference sequence). The DNA of the CDR3 is TGTGCCAGCAGCTGGACCTGGGGGAGGGATGGGACCCAGTACTTC. As protein: CASSWTWGRDGTQYF. The entire variable domain, with the rest obtained from reference TRBV7-9 and TRBJ2-5, is as follows: DTGVSQNPRHKITKRGQNVTFRCDPISEHNRLYWYRQTLGQGPEFLTYFQNEAQLEKSRLLSDRFSAERPKGSFSTLEIQRTEQGDSAMYLCASSWTWGRDGTQYFGPGTRLLVL.

The chain combines TRBV30 with TRBJ1-5; D remains unclear. This CDR3 has 10 residues. Germline V gene sequence: CDR1 GTSNPN, CDR2 SVGIG (reference sequence). CDR3 in DNA: TGTGGTGTGTATAATCAGCCCCAGCATTTT. It codes for CGVYNQPQHF.

The CDR3 spells CASSNDRGYEGYTF. In nucleotides, the CDR3 is TGTGCCAGCAGCAACGACAGGGGGTATGAAGGCTACACCTTC. V usage is TRBV21-1 and J usage is TRBJ1-2; TRBD1 reflects the table's D call only, with no check against the DNA. TRBV21-1 is an annotated pseudogene. The CDR3 loop spans 14 amino acids.

The CDR3 loop is CASSLVVVSAGEKLFF. Here the CDR3 DNA reads TGTGCCAGCAGCTTGGTAGTTGTGTCAGCGGGTGAAAAACTGTTTTTT. V and J are TRBV5-5 and TRBJ1-4; D call uncertain. Trimming stripped 0 bases from V and 7 bases from J, with 16 bases between. The germline CDR1 and CDR2 sequences are SGHKS and YYEKEE (reference sequence). The CDR3 is made up of 16 amino acids.

The rearrangement uses TRBV3-1 (or the pseudogene TRBV3-2) and TRBJ1-1; D gene uncertain. This CDR3 has 14 amino acids. Germline-derived CDR1 and CDR2 are LGHDT and YNNKEL (reference sequence). V lost 4 bases to trimming and J lost 1 base, with 10 bases between them. CDR3 protein: CASSLFSKNTEAFF. Written as DNA, the CDR3 is TGTGCCAGCAGCCTTTTTTCTAAGAACACTGAAGCTTTCTTT.

The chain links TRBV28 to TRBJ1-1; tentatively, D is TRBD1 (6 bases). CDR3 size: 14 residues. Trimming left V 2 bases short and J 3 bases short, with 10 bases between. In germline, CDR1 is MDHEN, CDR2 SYDVKM. As DNA, the CDR3 is TGTGCCAGCAGTTTAGGTGGACAGCACACTGAAGCTTTCTTT. This encodes CASSLGGQHTEAFF.

In this sample, this clone turned up once. The rearrangement joins TRBV12-3 or TRBV12-4 to TRBJ1-5, with D possibly being TRBD1 (6 bases). The CDR3 covers 13 residues. Deletions cut 6 bases from V and 1 base from J, with 7 bases between. CDR3: CASSDRSNQPQHF. DNA for the CDR3: TGTGCCAGCAGCGACAGGAGCAATCAGCCCCAGCATTTT.

This sequence joins TRBV28 and TRBJ1-4; maybe TRBD1 (5 bases). CDR1 MDHEN and CDR2 SYDVKM come from the germline V gene. The CDR3 has 13 amino acids. V was shortened by 6 bases and J by 7 bases, with 12 bases between the two germline ends. CDR3 protein: CASRTGGVEKLFF. CDR3 nucleotide sequence: TGTGCCAGCAGAACGGGAGGGGTTGAAAAACTGTTTTTT.

This clone was detected only a few times. The V and J genes are TRBV14 and TRBJ1-1, with a weak D call TRBD1 (6 bases). CDR1 and CDR2 (germline): SGHDN, FVKESK. Trimming removed 3 bases at V and 6 bases at J, with 17 bases between. The CDR3 totals 15 residues. Written as DNA, the CDR3 is TGTGCCAGCAGCCAGGGCAGGGGCTTTTTTGCTGAAGCTTTCTTT. This sequence encodes CASSQGRGFFAEAFF.

J is TRBJ2-5 and V is TRBV20-1, with D maybe TRBD2 (6 bases). CDR1 and CDR2 from the germline V gene are DFQATT and SNEGSKA (reference sequence). This CDR3 contains 14 residues. The ends were cut back, 3 bases at V and 2 bases at J, with 13 bases in the middle. The CDR3 region has the DNA TGCAGTGCTAGTCTTGCAGGGAGGCAAGAGACCCAGTACTTC. It is translated as CSASLAGRQETQYF.

J is TRBJ1-3 and V is TRBV19; the match to TRBD1 covers 7 bases. V was pared by 4 bases and J by 0 bases, with 6 bases of the junction left unmatched. The CDR3 is 16 amino acids. Germline CDR1 and CDR2: LNHDA and SQIVND (reference sequence). CDR3 region: CASSNGQASSGNTIYF. As DNA, the CDR3 is TGTGCCAGTAGTAACGGACAGGCCAGCTCTGGAAACACCATATATTTT.

The J gene is TRBJ1-3, the V gene TRBV3-1 (or the pseudogene TRBV3-2), with TRBD1 matching over 7 bases. Germline CDR1 and CDR2: LGHDT and YNNKEL (reference sequence). After removal of 4 bases from V and 7 bases from J, the junction contained 4 bases not matched to a gene. CDR3 length equals 13 residues. Here the CDR3 reads CASSPGQSNTIYF. The CDR3 nucleotides read TGTGCCAGCAGCCCGGGACAGTCCAACACCATATATTTT.

In this sample, this clone turned up a few times. The chain recombines TRBV15 with TRBJ1-2; D might be TRBD1 (5 bases). The CDR3 length is 14 residues. Germline assignment: CDR1 LNHNV and CDR2 YYDKDF (reference sequence). V dropped 6 bases and J dropped 8 bases, with 19 bases sitting between them. This chain's CDR3 is CATSRKGQLKGYTF. The CDR3 region has the DNA TGTGCCACCAGTCGGAAAGGACAATTAAAAGGCTACACCTTC.

V is TRBV18 and J is TRBJ1-5; 8 bases fit TRBD1. Trimming took 3 bases from V and 0 from J; bases not matched to a gene: 1. The CDR3 spans 15 residues. CDR1 is KGHSH and CDR2 is LQKENI in the germline V gene. CDR3 coding DNA: TGTGCCAGCTCACCCGGACAGGGTAGCAATCAGCCCCAGCATTTT. As protein: CASSPGQGSNQPQHF.

The chain uses TRBV24-1 and TRBJ2-3, with D tentatively TRBD2 (5 bases). The germline CDR1 and CDR2 sequences are KGHDR and SFDVKD. The CDR3 runs 16 residues. V was trimmed by 4 bases and J by 6 bases, leaving 19 bases between them. The CDR3 sequence is CATSEPSGPRTDTQYF. The CDR3 nucleotides read TGTGCCACCAGTGAACCGAGCGGACCGCGAACGGATACGCAGTATTTT.

This clone was counted a single time. The chain recombines TRBV30 with TRBJ1-1; D unresolved. This CDR3 region has 11 residues. Germline V gene lookup returns CDR1 GTSNPN and CDR2 SVGIG (reference sequence). Between the trimmed V and J ends, which lost 2 bases and 8 bases, there was a span of 9 bases. This CDR3 reads CAWSRPLEAFF. The CDR3 DNA reads as TGTGCCTGGAGTCGTCCACTAGAAGCTTTCTTT.

This rearrangement joins TRBV11-2 to TRBJ1-1; 7 positions agree with TRBD1. Germline V gene data show CDR1 as SGHAT and CDR2 as FQNNGV. Trimming cost V 6 bases and J 6 bases; bases outside gene matches: 13. The CDR3 sequence is 15 residues long. The CDR3 is CASSLGGGRRPEAFF. CDR3 in DNA: TGTGCCAGCAGTCTAGGGGGCGGCCGCAGGCCTGAAGCTTTCTTT.

The CDR3 sequence: CASSSPPSPLHF. The CDR3 coding sequence is TGTGCCAGCAGCTCCCCCCCGTCACCCCTCCACTTT. V and J are TRBV7-2 and TRBJ1-6; D is uncertain. Germline V lookup: CDR1 SGHTA, CDR2 FQGNSA. The CDR3 has 12 residues. The germline V and J ends were trimmed by 4 bases and 10 bases, with 8 bases remaining between them.

The chain links TRBV11-2 to TRBJ1-3, with no clear D. The CDR3 totals 16 residues. In germline, CDR1 is SGHAT, CDR2 FQNNGV. Trimming removed 1 base from V and 0 bases from J, with 10 bases in between. The CDR3 DNA reads as TGTGCCAGCAGCTTAGGATCGCAGGCCTCTGGAAACACCATATATTTT. Translating it yields CASSLGSQASGNTIYF.

This chain links TRBV10-3 with TRBJ2-2; TRBD2 might be the D (6 bases). CDR3 length: 16 amino acids. Between the trimmed V and J ends, which lost 6 bases and 0 bases, there was a span of 14 bases. Germline V gene data show CDR1 as ENHRY and CDR2 as SYGVKD. This chain's CDR3 is CAISEVTRSNTGELFF. The CDR3 nucleotides read TGTGCCATCAGCGAGGTGACTAGATCGAACACCGGGGAGCTGTTTTTT.